This T cell receptor (beta chain) was captured by sequencing in a study of regulatory T cells in long-lasting Graves disease. On this clonotype itself: A much larger clone lies one base from this, so it may be a read error.

The time point here: persistent/refractory GD, antithyroid drugs over 5 years with positive TRAb. There was RNA extracted from PBMCs, and the TCR library was made from it. This CDR3 has 12 amino acids. In germline, CDR1 is SGHTA, CDR2 FQGTGA. iRepertoire HTBI primers and Arm-PCR of CDR3 regions built TCR beta libraries. Each CDR3 protein is one row after TCRdb ran MiXCR on the multiplex PCR reads. The top ten clones hold around 42% of a sample with 650,000 to 700,000 distinct CDR3 sequences, around 30% of them seen once. The sequence came from a female donor with Graves disease. The chain joins TRBV7-3 to TRBJ1-6; D remains unclear. The sequencing used peripheral blood mononuclear cells (PBMCs), collected when the disease was refractory, from a patient treated with antithyroid drugs. The CDR3 region is CASSFANSPLRF. In DNA form, the CDR3 reads TGTGCCAGCAGCTTCGCGAATTCACCCCTCCGCTTT.